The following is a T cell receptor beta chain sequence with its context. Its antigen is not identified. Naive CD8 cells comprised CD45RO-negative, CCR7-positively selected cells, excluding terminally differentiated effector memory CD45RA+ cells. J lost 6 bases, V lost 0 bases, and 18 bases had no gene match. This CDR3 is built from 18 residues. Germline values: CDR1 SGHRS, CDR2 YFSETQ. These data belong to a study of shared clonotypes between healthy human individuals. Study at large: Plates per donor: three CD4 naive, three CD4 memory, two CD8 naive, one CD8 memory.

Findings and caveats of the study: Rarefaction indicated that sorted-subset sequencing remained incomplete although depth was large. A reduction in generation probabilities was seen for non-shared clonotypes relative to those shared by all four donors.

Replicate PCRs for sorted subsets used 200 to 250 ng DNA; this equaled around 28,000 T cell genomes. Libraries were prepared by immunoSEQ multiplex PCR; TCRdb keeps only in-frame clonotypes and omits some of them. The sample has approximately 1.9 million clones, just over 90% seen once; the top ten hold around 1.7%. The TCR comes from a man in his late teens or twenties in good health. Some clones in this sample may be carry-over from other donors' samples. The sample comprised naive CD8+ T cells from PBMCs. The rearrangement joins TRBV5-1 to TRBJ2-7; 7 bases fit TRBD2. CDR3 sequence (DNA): TGCGCCAGCAGCTTGGCCTGGGGTTTAGGGGAGGGCCGTCGCGAGCAGTACTTC. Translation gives CASSLAWGLGEGRREQYF. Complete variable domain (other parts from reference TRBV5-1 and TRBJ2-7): KAGVTQTPRYLIKTRGQQVTLSCSPISGHRSVSWYQQTPGQGLQFLFEYFSETQRNKGNFPGRFSGRQFSNSRSEMNVSTLELGDSALYLCASSLAWGLGEGRREQYFGPGTRLTVT.